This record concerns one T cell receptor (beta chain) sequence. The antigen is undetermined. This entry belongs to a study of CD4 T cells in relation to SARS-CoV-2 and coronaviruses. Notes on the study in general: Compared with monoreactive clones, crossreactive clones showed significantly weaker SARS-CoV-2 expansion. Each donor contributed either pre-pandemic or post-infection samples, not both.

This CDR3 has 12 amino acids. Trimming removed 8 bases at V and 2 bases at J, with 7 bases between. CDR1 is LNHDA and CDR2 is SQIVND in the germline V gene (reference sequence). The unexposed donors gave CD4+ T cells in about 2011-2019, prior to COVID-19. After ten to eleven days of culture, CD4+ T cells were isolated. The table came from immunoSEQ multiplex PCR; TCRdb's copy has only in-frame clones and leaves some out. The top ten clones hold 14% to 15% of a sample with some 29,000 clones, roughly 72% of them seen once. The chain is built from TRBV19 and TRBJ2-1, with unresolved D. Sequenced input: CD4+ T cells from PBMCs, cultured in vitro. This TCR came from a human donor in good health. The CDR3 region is CASSMAYNEQFF. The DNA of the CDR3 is TGTGCCAGTTCGATGGCCTACAATGAGCAGTTCTTC.